This entry features one T cell receptor beta chain sequence. In the original workflow: Amplification with reference gene primers provided the estimates of nucleated cell counts. Profiled with immunoSEQ multiplex PCR; TCRdb holds only in-frame clones, not every one. V, J and clone size derive from that table, while D and trimming were established from the DNA sequence. The table lists approximately 260,000 clones, about 88% of them singletons. These data are taken from a study of blood T cell repertoires in COVID-19. Background on the study: The samples span acute and convalescent COVID-19 from the United States, Italy and Spain. T cells, B-cell-depleted T cells, or PBMCs provided the cDNA or gDNA that served as material.

The CDR3 runs 14 residues. Trimming removed 8 bases at V and 5 bases at J, with 18 bases between. Per the germline V gene, CDR1 is MNHEY and CDR2 is SVGAGI. The sequenced sample was peripheral blood. The origin of this receptor is a man aged 18 to 29 with active or convalescent COVID-19. This sequence joins TRBV6-5 and TRBJ1-1; TRBD1 is a possible D gene (6 bases). The CDR3 DNA reads TGTGCCAGCTTTGAGTTGCAGGGGCGTACTGAAGCTTTCTTT. Encoded protein: CASFELQGRTEAFF.